These T cell receptor beta chains were read from a single sample in a study of T-cell memory formation after mild COVID-19. Via MiXCR, TCRdb re-called the 5' RACE reads, giving one row per CDR3 protein. The sample gives over 150,000 distinct CDR3 sequences, 15% to 20% of which show up once; around 3.9% is in the top ten. Sequencing used PBMCs or a T cell subset sorted from them (not recorded which). The source of these receptors is a man aged 18 to 29 who had mild COVID-19 (a few samples of this study predate the infection). Cell type and time point are not known. The CDR3 runs from the conserved cysteine through the conserved F or W. Size values are once, few and many counts, or a class for expanded clones, and some rows have none.

>-|TRBJ2-3|TRBV24-1
CATSDRGWAQYF
>-|TRBJ2-1|TRBV20-1
CSAKGSSYNEQFF
>-|TRBJ1-5|TRBV18
CASSPGEGSGQPQHF
>-|TRBJ1-5|TRBV29-1
CSVEQGGGQPQHF
>many|TRBJ1-4|TRBV5-1
CASSYQGADEKLFF
>few|TRBJ1-6|TRBV3-1
CASRRQEANSPLHF
>many|TRBJ1-3|TRBV18
CASSPTGFGNTIYF
>-|TRBJ1-2|TRBV11-2
CASSSDPFGGLSHGYTF
>few|TRBJ2-3|TRBV6-5
CASSLGSLGDTQYF
>-|TRBJ1-4|TRBV3-1
CASSHLQGNEKLFF
>few|TRBJ2-5|TRBV7-2
CASSSHGRPETQYF
>few|TRBJ2-1|TRBV4-3
CASSRDSRTDEQFF
>-|TRBJ1-2|TRBV6-4
CASGRTQKYTF
>-|TRBJ1-1|TRBV6-5
CASSSRMNTEAFF
>-|TRBJ2-3|TRBV5-1
CASSLGAGTSTADTQYF
>many|TRBJ2-3|TRBV12-3/TRBV12-4
CASSLKSQGVLLLHTQYF
>-|TRBJ2-5|TRBV3-1
CASSQVVETQYF
>-|TRBJ2-1|TRBV5-1
CASSDGGSSYNEQFF
>-|TRBJ1-2|TRBV7-2
CASSWRHNYGYTF
>-|TRBJ2-3|TRBV10-1
CASKDSQSTDTQYF
>-|TRBJ1-4|TRBV20-1
CSAEQGGLNEKLFF
>-|TRBJ1-5|TRBV18
CASSLQGYQPQHF
>few|TRBJ2-7|TRBV5-1
CASSLAAGQPYEQYF
>many|TRBJ1-3|TRBV24-1
CATSEGTTGRSGNTIYF
>few|TRBJ2-5|TRBV12-3/TRBV12-4
CASRWEAETQYF
>-|TRBJ2-1|TRBV5-1
CASSLGQDHNEQFF
>-|TRBJ1-3|TRBV12-3/TRBV12-4
CASARSGQVGNTIYF
>few|TRBJ2-1|TRBV20-1
CSARDGPYNEQFF
>few|TRBJ1-5|TRBV18
CASSNQQDQPQHF
>-|TRBJ1-6|TRBV6-1
CASRDGRGNSPLHF
>many|TRBJ2-2|TRBV7-2
CASSRDGNTGELFF
>-|TRBJ1-5|TRBV7-2
CASSPGEINQPQHF
>many|TRBJ2-3|TRBV4-1
CASTRTGGLGLDTQYF
>-|TRBJ1-2|TRBV4-3
CASSQAGLNGYTF
>-|TRBJ2-3|TRBV5-1
CASSLTSMKGADTQYF
>few|TRBJ1-5|TRBV24-1
CATSDFSGQGNPFSNQPQHF
>-|TRBJ2-6|TRBV6-6
CASSYPSTSNVLTF
>-|TRBJ2-3|TRBV7-2
CASSLAPAGDTQYF
>few|TRBJ2-5|TRBV11-2
CASSPPLAGVSETQYF
>many|TRBJ1-2|TRBV2
CASSDRLYGYTF
>-|TRBJ2-7|TRBV6-2/TRBV6-3
CASRGTHYEQYF
>-|TRBJ2-1|TRBV10-3
CAINSGGNEQFF